What follows are 21 T cell receptor beta chains derived from one specimen sequenced in a study of blood T cell repertoires in COVID-19. TCRdb keeps only in-frame clones here, not all; method: immunoSEQ multiplex PCR. The sample has around 280,000 clones; approximately 84% are singletons. The sample taken for sequencing was peripheral blood. Receptors were obtained from a woman aged 30 to 39 who had recovered from COVID-19.

V is TRBV11-1 and J is TRBJ1-2; 9 bases are a match to TRBD1. Germline V gene lookup returns CDR1 SGHAT and CDR2 FQDESV (reference sequence). The CDR3 spans 13 residues. V shed 6 bases, J shed 3 bases, and the junction held 2 bases outside the gene matches. The CDR3 loop reads CASSRQGDYGYTF. CDR3 coding DNA: TGTGCCAGCAGTCGACAGGGGGACTATGGCTACACCTTC.

The chain is built from TRBV6-2 or TRBV6-3 and TRBJ2-2, with a weak D call TRBD2 (5 bases). This CDR3 has 13 residues. Germline-derived CDR1 and CDR2 are MNHEY and SVGEGT. The V and J ends lost 2 bases and 8 bases respectively, with 9 bases between them. The CDR3 DNA reads as TGTGCCAGCAGTTACGGGGAGTCGGGGGAGCTGTTTTTT. This sequence encodes CASSYGESGELFF.

This clone occurred once. The J gene is TRBJ2-3, the V gene TRBV6-2 or TRBV6-3; 13 bases agree with TRBD2. Germline loops: CDR1 MNHEY, CDR2 SVGEGT. Trimming cost V 5 bases and J 2 bases; bases outside gene matches: 10. The CDR3 runs 18 residues. CDR3 coding DNA: TGTGCCAGCAGTGGACTAGCGGGAGCTCGAGGATCCACAGATACGCAGTATTTT. As protein: CASSGLAGARGSTDTQYF.

The CDR3, as DNA: TGTGCCAGCACCCAGGGGGGACATAGAAATCAGCCCCAGCATTTT. Protein product: CASTQGGHRNQPQHF. The J gene is TRBJ1-5, the V gene TRBV6-5; 7 bases agree with TRBD1. There are 15 residues in the CDR3. The trim removed 7 bases at V and 4 bases at J, leaving 10 bases unmatched. Germline CDR1 reads MNHEY; CDR2 reads SVGAGI.

This rearrangement joins TRBV29-1 to TRBJ2-2, with 10 bases that match TRBD2. In germline, CDR1 is SQVTM, CDR2 ANQGSEA. The CDR3 covers 15 residues. With 7 bases clipped from V and 5 bases from J, the junction kept 10 bases outside the gene matches. The CDR3 nucleotides read TGCAGCGGTACCAGCGGGGGGGCCTGGACCGGGGAGCTGTTTTTT. It yields the protein CSGTSGGAWTGELFF.

The CDR3 nucleotides are TGTGCCAGCAGGGACGACAGTTCAGATACGCAGTATTTT. Translating gives CASRDDSSDTQYF. V is TRBV2 and J is TRBJ2-3; D possibly corresponds to TRBD1 (5 bases). The V end was cut by 6 bases, the J end by 4 bases, with 11 bases between. Germline CDR1 and CDR2: SNHLY and FYNNEI. CDR3 length: 13 amino acids.

The V call is TRBV2, the J call TRBJ1-5; TRBD1 matches at 8 bases. The V gene's germline CDR1 is SNHLY and CDR2 FYNNEI. The length of the CDR3 is 15 residues. Losses at the gene ends were 4 bases for V and 7 bases for J; bases not matched to a gene: 9. The CDR3 bases are TGTGCCAGCAGTGTTAGGACAGGGACGCGGCAGCCCCAGCATTTT. Protein product: CASSVRTGTRQPQHF.

This chain connects TRBV28 to TRBJ2-1, with TRBD1 as a possible D gene (7 bases). Germline assignment: CDR1 MDHEN and CDR2 SYDVKM. V lost 2 bases to trimming and J lost 9 bases, with 14 bases between them. The CDR3 has 14 amino acids. CDR3 nucleotides: TGTGCCAGCAGTTTAGGGGCAGGGGGGAGTGAGCAGTTCTTC. Amino acids: CASSLGAGGSEQFF.

This sequence joins TRBV19 and TRBJ2-6; 8 nucleotides match TRBD1. V was pared by 6 bases and J by 3 bases, with 4 bases of the junction left unmatched. The CDR3 has 15 residues. Germline lookup yields CDR1 LNHDA and CDR2 SQIVND (reference sequence). Here the CDR3 reads CASSQGAYGANVLTF. The CDR3, as DNA: TGTGCCAGTAGCCAGGGGGCTTATGGGGCCAACGTCCTGACTTTC.

This clone was seen a single time. This chain links TRBV27 with TRBJ1-1, with TRBD1 identical over 8 bases. CDR1 and CDR2 (germline): MNHEY, SMNVEV (reference sequence). CDR3 size: 13 residues. J was trimmed by 6 bases and V by 2 bases; bases with no gene match: 2. CDR3 sequence reads: CASSLPGGSEAFF. CDR3 nucleotides: TGTGCCAGCAGTTTACCAGGGGGCTCTGAAGCTTTCTTT.

This clone was seen a single time. One end of the junction varies from germline; a read error may be responsible. CDR3 sequence: CASSLNQGGTTSGDF. CDR3 sequence (DNA): TGTGCCAGCAGCTTAAATCAAGGGGGAACTACTAGCGGAGACTTC. The chain joins TRBV11-2 to TRBJ2-5, with TRBD2 matching over 8 bases. The germline V gene encodes CDR1 SGHAT and CDR2 FQNNGV. CDR3 size: 15 residues.

V and J are TRBV6-5 and TRBJ1-5; 8 nucleotides match TRBD1. The CDR3 length is 15 residues. Germline assignment: CDR1 MNHEY and CDR2 SVGAGI. The V gene end was trimmed by 6 bases and the J gene end by 7 bases; junction bases not matched to a gene: 11. The CDR3 region has the DNA TGTGCCAGCAGCCGCGACCAGGGGGCGCGGCAGCCCCAGCATTTT. It translates to CASSRDQGARQPQHF.

The chain couples TRBV2 to TRBJ1-2; TRBD1 agrees at 12 bases. Unmatched junction bases numbered 7, after V lost 8 bases and J lost 6 bases. In germline, CDR1 is SNHLY, CDR2 FYNNEI. CDR3 size: 14 residues. The CDR3 is CASGMGQGADGYTF. The CDR3 coding sequence is TGTGCCAGCGGCATGGGACAGGGGGCTGATGGCTACACCTTC.

This clone was recorded once. This sequence joins TRBV29-1 and TRBJ2-1, with TRBD1 matching over 7 bases. The CDR3 totals 15 residues. Germline CDR1 reads SQVTM; CDR2 reads ANQGSEA. The V segment lost 0 bases and the J segment 2 bases; nucleotides outside the gene matches: 4. CDR3 DNA sequence: TGCAGCGTTGAAGATCCGGGACAGCCCTACAATGAGCAGTTCTTC. It translates to CSVEDPGQPYNEQFF.

The rearrangement links TRBV19 to TRBJ2-1; D might be TRBD1 (6 bases). This CDR3 has 15 residues. CDR1 LNHDA and CDR2 SQIVND come from the germline V gene (reference sequence). The V and J ends lost 1 base and 4 bases respectively, with 11 bases between them. The CDR3 loop reads CASSIAPGQYNEQFF. CDR3 in DNA: TGTGCCAGTAGTATAGCCCCTGGACAGTACAATGAGCAGTTCTTC.

The rearrangement joins TRBV15 to TRBJ1-1, with 8 bases fitting TRBD1. CDR1 is LNHNV and CDR2 is YYDKDF in the germline V gene (reference sequence). The CDR3 is made up of 13 amino acids. J gave up 5 bases and V 4 bases, and 3 bases lay outside the gene matches. For the CDR3, the DNA is TGTGCCACCAGCATTAACAGGGGGACTGAAGCTTTCTTT. Translation: CATSINRGTEAFF.

This clone was seen a single time. The chain links TRBV7-9 to TRBJ1-2; TRBD1 matches 7 bases. The CDR3 totals 14 residues. V shed 4 bases, J shed 8 bases, and the junction held 10 bases outside the gene matches. Germline CDR1 is SEHNR and CDR2 is FQNEAQ (reference sequence). In nucleotides, the CDR3 is TGTGCCAGCAGCTGGTCGAAGGGGGCGGAGGGCTACACCTTC. This encodes CASSWSKGAEGYTF.

The gene calls are TRBV15 and TRBJ1-4; 7 nucleotides line up with TRBD1. The CDR3 sequence is 15 residues long. CDR1 and CDR2 from the germline V gene are LNHNV and YYDKDF (reference sequence). V gave up 0 bases and J gave up 7 bases; unmatched junction bases: 5. This CDR3 reads CATSRDMAGGEKLFF. The CDR3 nucleotides are TGTGCCACCAGCAGAGATATGGCAGGGGGTGAAAAACTGTTTTTT.

The gene calls are TRBV7-2 and TRBJ1-5; D is unclear. In germline, CDR1 is SGHTA, CDR2 FQGNSA. The V end lost 2 bases, the J end lost 7 bases, and 9 bases lay between the germline ends. This CDR3 contains 13 residues. The CDR3 DNA reads TGTGCCAGCAGCTTAAACCAGAGGCAGCCCCAGCATTTT. It is translated as CASSLNQRQPQHF.

As to this clone: This sample also contains other DNA sequences that code for the same CDR3. The rearrangement uses TRBV19 and TRBJ2-5; tentative D call: TRBD1 (5 bases). The CDR3 loop spans 13 amino acids. With 5 bases removed from V and 3 bases from J, the gap between germline ends came to 10 bases. Germline CDR1 reads LNHDA; CDR2 reads SQIVND (reference sequence). For the CDR3, the DNA is TGTGCCAGTAGTCTTGACAGCGAAGAGACCCAGTACTTC. Its translation is CASSLDSEETQYF.

The rearrangement joins TRBV6-5 to TRBJ1-2, with 7 bases that match TRBD1. The CDR3 extends over 14 amino acids. After removal of 5 bases from V and 2 bases from J, the junction contained 5 bases not matched to a gene. From germline, CDR1 is MNHEY and CDR2 SVGAGI. DNA of the CDR3: TGTGCCAGCAGTCGCGCGGGACAGAACTATGGCTACACCTTC. Translation: CASSRAGQNYGYTF.